This is a list of T cell receptor beta chains from one sample in a study of Ad26.COV2.S vaccination and SARS-CoV-2 variants. TCRdb's copy holds only in-frame clones and misses some; the assay was immunoSEQ multiplex PCR. The sample carries some 350,000 clones, almost 90% recorded once. Sequenced material: peripheral blood, taken in a trial of Ad26.COV2.S vaccine versus placebo. All receptors come from a person between 18 and 60 years old who received the Ad26.COV2.S COVID-19 vaccine or a placebo. Both conserved end residues are part of each CDR3. A D gene is named only where the DNA matches it firmly. Not every row has a clone size; where given, it reads once, few, many or a size class.

CDR3 DNA: TGTGCCAGCAGCTTCGGACAGGGCAGGCAGCCCCAGCATTTT
CDR3 protein: CASSFGQGRQPQHF
clone size: -
V gene: TRBV7-2
D gene: TRBD1
J gene: TRBJ1-5

CDR3 DNA: TGTGCCAGCTCCCCGGGGGCGAGGGGAGTGCATGGCTACACCTTC
CDR3 protein: CASSPGARGVHGYTF
clone size: few
V gene: TRBV18
D gene: -
J gene: TRBJ1-2

CDR3 DNA: TGTGCCAGTAGTATAGATAGTTCATTGAGCTATAATTCACCCCTCCACTTT
CDR3 protein: CASSIDSSLSYNSPLHF
clone size: -
V gene: TRBV19
D gene: -
J gene: TRBJ1-6

CDR3 DNA: TGTGCCAGCACCCCCGGGTCCCCGGTGGAGGCTTTCTTT
CDR3 protein: CASTPGSPVEAFF
clone size: -
V gene: TRBV12-3/TRBV12-4
D gene: -
J gene: TRBJ1-1

CDR3 DNA: TGCGCCAGCAGCCAAGGGGAGGTACGGGGGGGCTATACGCAGTATTTT
CDR3 protein: CASSQGEVRGGYTQYF
clone size: -
V gene: TRBV4-3
D gene: TRBD2
J gene: TRBJ2-3

CDR3 DNA: TGTGCCAGCAGCTTGGCGGCCCCCGGGAGGGCAACGTACAATGAGCAGTTCTTC
CDR3 protein: CASSLAAPGRATYNEQFF
clone size: -
V gene: TRBV5-8
D gene: TRBD2
J gene: TRBJ2-1

CDR3 DNA: TGTGCCAGCTCACCCGGGACAGGACGCATGAACACTGAAGCTTTCTTT
CDR3 protein: CASSPGTGRMNTEAFF
clone size: -
V gene: TRBV18
D gene: TRBD1
J gene: TRBJ1-1

CDR3 DNA: TGTGCCAGCAGTTTGACAGCAACCATTCCCTCTTTCTATGGCTACACCTTC
CDR3 protein: CASSLTATIPSFYGYTF
clone size: -
V gene: TRBV27
D gene: -
J gene: TRBJ1-2

CDR3 DNA: TGTGCCAGCAGTTTTTCGAACACCGGGGAGCTGTTTTTT
CDR3 protein: CASSFSNTGELFF
clone size: -
V gene: TRBV2
D gene: -
J gene: TRBJ2-2

CDR3 DNA: TGTGCCAGCAGCAGGCCCCTAGGGACGGCGGATGCAACTAATGAAAAACTGTTTTTT
CDR3 protein: CASSRPLGTADATNEKLFF
clone size: -
V gene: TRBV9
D gene: -
J gene: TRBJ1-4

CDR3 DNA: TGTGCCAGCAGTTTAAACAGTCTGAACACTGAAGCTTTCTTT
CDR3 protein: CASSLNSLNTEAFF
clone size: -
V gene: TRBV27
D gene: -
J gene: TRBJ1-1

CDR3 DNA: TGTGCCAGCACCGGACAGCCTAAGCAAGAGACCCAGTACTTC
CDR3 protein: CASTGQPKQETQYF
clone size: -
V gene: TRBV6-5
D gene: -
J gene: TRBJ2-5

CDR3 DNA: TGTGCCAGCAGCTTAGATCGGGGTGGCAATGAGCAGTTCTTC
CDR3 protein: CASSLDRGGNEQFF
clone size: -
V gene: TRBV11-3
D gene: -
J gene: TRBJ2-1

CDR3 DNA: TGTGCCAGTAGTAGCCAGGTAGATACGCAGTATTTT
CDR3 protein: CASSSQVDTQYF
clone size: -
V gene: TRBV19
D gene: -
J gene: TRBJ2-3

CDR3 DNA: TGTGCCAGCAGTTACGGACTAGCGGGGACGAGCTCCTACAATGAGCAGTTCTTC
CDR3 protein: CASSYGLAGTSSYNEQFF
clone size: -
V gene: TRBV6-2/TRBV6-3
D gene: TRBD2
J gene: TRBJ2-1

CDR3 DNA: TGTGCCAGCAGCCTGGGCGGTGCGACTAATGAAAAACTGTTTTTT
CDR3 protein: CASSLGGATNEKLFF
clone size: -
V gene: TRBV28
D gene: -
J gene: TRBJ1-4

CDR3 DNA: TGTGCCAGCAGCGAGAGGGGTTTTGATGAAAAACTGTTTTTT
CDR3 protein: CASSERGFDEKLFF
clone size: -
V gene: TRBV9
D gene: -
J gene: TRBJ1-4

CDR3 DNA: TGTGCCAGCAGATCTGAGCGGGAGGGGCCCTCATACAATGAGCAGTTCTTC
CDR3 protein: CASRSEREGPSYNEQFF
clone size: -
V gene: TRBV5-4
D gene: TRBD2
J gene: TRBJ2-1

CDR3 DNA: TGTGCCAGCAGCGGGGGAGAGGTACGCTCCTACGAGCAGTACTTC
CDR3 protein: CASSGGEVRSYEQYF
clone size: -
V gene: TRBV5-6
D gene: -
J gene: TRBJ2-7

CDR3 DNA: TGTGCCAGCAGCCCCCAGGGCCGCGTCTACGAGCAGTACTTC
CDR3 protein: CASSPQGRVYEQYF
clone size: -
V gene: TRBV7-8
D gene: -
J gene: TRBJ2-7

CDR3 DNA: TGTGCCAGCTCACAGTGGCGTCCTCTTAGCAATCAGCCCCAGCATTTT
CDR3 protein: CASSQWRPLSNQPQHF
clone size: once
V gene: TRBV18
D gene: -
J gene: TRBJ1-5

CDR3 DNA: TGCAGCCTCAGTGCGTTTCAGGACAATGAGCAGTTCTTC
CDR3 protein: CSLSAFQDNEQFF
clone size: -
V gene: TRBV29-1
D gene: -
J gene: TRBJ2-1

CDR3 DNA: TGCGCCAGCAGCCAAGGGTGGATGGGGCTAGCGGAATACAATGAGCAGTTCTTC
CDR3 protein: CASSQGWMGLAEYNEQFF
clone size: -
V gene: TRBV5-1
D gene: TRBD2
J gene: TRBJ2-1

CDR3 DNA: TGTGCCAGCACCCCTACTACAGGGGGCGCTTATGGCTACACCTTC
CDR3 protein: CASTPTTGGAYGYTF
clone size: -
V gene: TRBV7-2
D gene: TRBD1
J gene: TRBJ1-2

CDR3 DNA: TGCGCCAGCAGCCAAGACTTACTGAACACTGAAGCTTTCTTT
CDR3 protein: CASSQDLLNTEAFF
clone size: -
V gene: TRBV4-3
D gene: -
J gene: TRBJ1-1

CDR3 DNA: TGTGCCAGCAGTTCGACAGGGGCGTATAGCAATCAGCCCCAGCATTTT
CDR3 protein: CASSSTGAYSNQPQHF
clone size: -
V gene: TRBV27
D gene: TRBD1
J gene: TRBJ1-5

CDR3 DNA: TGTGCCAGCAGCTTCGGACAGGAGGTGTCCCATAGCAATCAGCCCCAGCATTTT
CDR3 protein: CASSFGQEVSHSNQPQHF
clone size: -
V gene: TRBV7-8
D gene: TRBD1
J gene: TRBJ1-5

CDR3 DNA: TGTGCCAGCAGGAGAACAATTGACCTCTACGAGCAGTACTTC
CDR3 protein: CASRRTIDLYEQYF
clone size: -
V gene: TRBV5-6
D gene: -
J gene: TRBJ2-7

CDR3 DNA: TGTGCCAGTAGTATAGTCGCAGCTTCAGAAGCTTTCTTT
CDR3 protein: CASSIVAASEAFF
clone size: -
V gene: TRBV19
D gene: -
J gene: TRBJ1-1

CDR3 DNA: TGTGCCAGCAGTTCTGGACTAGCGGGAGACAAGCAGTTCTTC
CDR3 protein: CASSSGLAGDKQFF
clone size: -
V gene: TRBV11-3
D gene: TRBD2
J gene: TRBJ2-1

CDR3 DNA: TGTGCCAGCACACCTTCGACAGGGGGTAGATCTGGAAACACCATATATTTT
CDR3 protein: CASTPSTGGRSGNTIYF
clone size: -
V gene: TRBV28
D gene: TRBD1
J gene: TRBJ1-3

CDR3 DNA: TGTGCCAGCCGGGGGGGCACAGATACGCAGTATTTT
CDR3 protein: CASRGGTDTQYF
clone size: -
V gene: TRBV28
D gene: TRBD2
J gene: TRBJ2-3

CDR3 DNA: TGTGCCAGCAGCTCTCACCGGGGGAGCAATCAGCCCCAGCATTTT
CDR3 protein: CASSSHRGSNQPQHF
clone size: -
V gene: TRBV7-9
D gene: -
J gene: TRBJ1-5

CDR3 DNA: TGTGCCAGTAGTTCCCGCACGACCTGGAATGAGCAGTTCTTC
CDR3 protein: CASSSRTTWNEQFF
clone size: -
V gene: TRBV19
D gene: -
J gene: TRBJ2-1

CDR3 DNA: TGTGCCATCAGTGAGTCGACTGTGGGCTACACCTTC
CDR3 protein: CAISESTVGYTF
clone size: few
V gene: TRBV10-3
D gene: -
J gene: TRBJ1-2

CDR3 DNA: TGCAGTGCTAGAGATCTCAGCGAGCAGTACTTC
CDR3 protein: CSARDLSEQYF
clone size: -
V gene: TRBV20-1
D gene: -
J gene: TRBJ2-7

CDR3 DNA: TGTGCCAGCATCCAGGGGGGCGTCTCTGGGGCCAACGTCCTGACTTTC
CDR3 protein: CASIQGGVSGANVLTF
clone size: -
V gene: TRBV28
D gene: -
J gene: TRBJ2-6

CDR3 DNA: TGTGCCAGCAGCTTGGGAGGGGTCGCCTCCTACGAGCAGTACTTC
CDR3 protein: CASSLGGVASYEQYF
clone size: -
V gene: TRBV5-4
D gene: -
J gene: TRBJ2-7

CDR3 DNA: TGCGCCAGCAGCTTGAACAGTCCTGATCAGCCCCAGCATTTT
CDR3 protein: CASSLNSPDQPQHF
clone size: -
V gene: TRBV5-1
D gene: -
J gene: TRBJ1-5

CDR3 DNA: TGTGCCAGCAGCCCCGGGACAGGATTTGGAAACACCATATATTTT
CDR3 protein: CASSPGTGFGNTIYF
clone size: once
V gene: TRBV27
D gene: TRBD1
J gene: TRBJ1-3

CDR3 DNA: TGTGCCACCAGTGACCCCGTATCTAGCGGGGGCGACAATGAGCAGTTCTTC
CDR3 protein: CATSDPVSSGGDNEQFF
clone size: -
V gene: TRBV24-1
D gene: TRBD2
J gene: TRBJ2-1

CDR3 DNA: TGTGCCAGCAGCCAAATGGGACTAGCGGGGGCCTCCACAGATACGCAGTATTTT
CDR3 protein: CASSQMGLAGASTDTQYF
clone size: once
V gene: TRBV3-1/TRBV3-2
D gene: TRBD2
J gene: TRBJ2-3